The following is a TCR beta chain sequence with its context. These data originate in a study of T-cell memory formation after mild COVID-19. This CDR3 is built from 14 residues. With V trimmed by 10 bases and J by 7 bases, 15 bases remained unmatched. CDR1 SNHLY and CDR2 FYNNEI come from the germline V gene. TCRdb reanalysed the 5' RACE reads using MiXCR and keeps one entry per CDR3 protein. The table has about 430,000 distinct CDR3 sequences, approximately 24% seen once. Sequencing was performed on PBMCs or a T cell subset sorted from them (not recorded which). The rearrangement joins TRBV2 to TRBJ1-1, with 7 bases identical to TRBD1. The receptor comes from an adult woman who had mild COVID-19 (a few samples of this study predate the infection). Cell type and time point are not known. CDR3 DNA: TGTGCCACCACGATGGGGGGGCGGACAGGTGAAGCTTTCTTT. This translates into CATTMGGRTGEAFF.